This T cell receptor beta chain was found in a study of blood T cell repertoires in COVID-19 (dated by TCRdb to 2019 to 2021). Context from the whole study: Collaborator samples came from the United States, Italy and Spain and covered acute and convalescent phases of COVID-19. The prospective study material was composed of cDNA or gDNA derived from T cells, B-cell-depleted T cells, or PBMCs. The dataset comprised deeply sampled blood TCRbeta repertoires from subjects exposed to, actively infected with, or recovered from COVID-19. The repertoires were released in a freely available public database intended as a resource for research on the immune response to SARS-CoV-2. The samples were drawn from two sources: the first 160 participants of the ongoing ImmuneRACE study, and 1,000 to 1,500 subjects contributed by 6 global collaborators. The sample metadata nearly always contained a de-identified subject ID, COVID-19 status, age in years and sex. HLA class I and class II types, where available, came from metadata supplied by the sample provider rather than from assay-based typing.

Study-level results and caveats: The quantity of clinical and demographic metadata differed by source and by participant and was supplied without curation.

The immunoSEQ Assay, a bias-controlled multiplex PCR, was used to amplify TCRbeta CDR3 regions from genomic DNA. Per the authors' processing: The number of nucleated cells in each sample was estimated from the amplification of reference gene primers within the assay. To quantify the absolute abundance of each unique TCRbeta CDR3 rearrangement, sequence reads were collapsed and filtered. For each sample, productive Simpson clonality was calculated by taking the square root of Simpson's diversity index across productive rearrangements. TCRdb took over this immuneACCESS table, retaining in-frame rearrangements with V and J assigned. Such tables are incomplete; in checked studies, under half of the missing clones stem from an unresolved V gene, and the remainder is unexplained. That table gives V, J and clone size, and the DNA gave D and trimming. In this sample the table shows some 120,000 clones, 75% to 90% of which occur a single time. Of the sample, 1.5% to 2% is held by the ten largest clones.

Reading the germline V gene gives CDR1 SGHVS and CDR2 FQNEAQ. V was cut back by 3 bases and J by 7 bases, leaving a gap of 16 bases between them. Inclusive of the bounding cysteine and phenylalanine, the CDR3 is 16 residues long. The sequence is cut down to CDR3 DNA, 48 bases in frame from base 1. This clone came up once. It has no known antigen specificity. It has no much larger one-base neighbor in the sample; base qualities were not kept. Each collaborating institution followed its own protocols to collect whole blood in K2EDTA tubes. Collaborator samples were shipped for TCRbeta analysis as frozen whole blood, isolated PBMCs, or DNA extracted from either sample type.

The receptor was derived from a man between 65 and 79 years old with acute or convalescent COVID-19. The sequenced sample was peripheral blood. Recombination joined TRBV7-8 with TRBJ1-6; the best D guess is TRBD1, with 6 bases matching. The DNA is TGTGCCAGCAGCTTCTCCCCGGACAGCCTGAATTCACCCCTCCACTTT. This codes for CASSFSPDSLNSPLHF.